This record looks at one TCR beta chain sequence and its context. What it recognizes is unknown. The libraries of TRB cDNA were prepared using 5' RACE with UMI labels. Using the 5' RACE reads, TCRdb records one entry per CDR3 protein without DNA. The table lists over 100,000 distinct CDR3 sequences. The CDR3 spans 14 residues. The V gene's germline CDR1 is SEHNR and CDR2 FQNEAQ (reference sequence). These data come from a study of CXCR3-negative and CXCR3-positive naive CD8 T cells. Study outcomes and limitations: Whereas both naive subsets had comparably high diversity, memory CD8+ cells had much lower diversity.

This sequence was found in a human donor in good health. Some clones in this sample may be carry-over from other donors' samples. What was sequenced was naive CXCR3- CD8+ T cells from blood. Stated subset: CD45RO-CCR7+CD27+CD95- naive CD8+ T cells lacking CXCR3 (TNR3-). V gene TRBV7-9 combines with J gene TRBJ2-5; the D gene TCRdb calls, TRBD1, cannot be checked with no DNA. The chain's CDR3 is CASSPQGHRETQYF.